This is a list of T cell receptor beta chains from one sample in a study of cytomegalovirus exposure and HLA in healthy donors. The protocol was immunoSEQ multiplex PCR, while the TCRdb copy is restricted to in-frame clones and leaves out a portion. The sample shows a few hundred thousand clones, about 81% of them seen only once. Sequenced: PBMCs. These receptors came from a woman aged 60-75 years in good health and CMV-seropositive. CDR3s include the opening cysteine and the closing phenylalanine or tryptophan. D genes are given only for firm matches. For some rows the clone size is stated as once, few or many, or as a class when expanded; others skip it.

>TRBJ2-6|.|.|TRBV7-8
TGTGCCAGCAGCTTAACTAGGGGAGGCACTACCGCTTCTGGGGCCAACGTCCTGACTTTC
CASSLTRGGTTASGANVLTF
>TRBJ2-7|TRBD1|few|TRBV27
TGTGCCTCCAGGACAGGGGGCGTATACGAGCAGTACTTC
CASRTGGVYEQYF
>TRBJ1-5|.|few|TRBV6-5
TGTGCCAGCAGTGCCGTCCAGGGGCAGCTACAGCCCCAGCATTTT
CASSAVQGQLQPQHF
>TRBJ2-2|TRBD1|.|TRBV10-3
TGTGCCACCGACCGACAGGGGGTTCCCACCGGGGAGCTGTTTTTT
CATDRQGVPTGELFF
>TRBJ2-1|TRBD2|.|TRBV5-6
TGTGCCAGCAGCCCAGGGGGGCGGGAGGGCAACAATGAGCAGTTCTTC
CASSPGGREGNNEQFF
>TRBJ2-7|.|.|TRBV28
TGTGCCAGCAACGGGATAAGAAGTAGATACGAGCAGTACTTC
CASNGIRSRYEQYF
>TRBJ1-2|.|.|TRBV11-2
TGTGCCAGCAGCTCCGAGATCCTAAACTATGGCTACACCTTC
CASSSEILNYGYTF
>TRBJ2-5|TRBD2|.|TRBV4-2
TGTGCCAGCAGCCAAGTTAGCACTAGCGGGATTGTGGAGACCCAGTACTTC
CASSQVSTSGIVETQYF
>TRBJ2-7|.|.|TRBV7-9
TGTGCCAGCAGCTTAGTAAACGCGGGCGACGAGCAGTACTTC
CASSLVNAGDEQYF
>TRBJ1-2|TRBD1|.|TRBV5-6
TGTGCCAGCAGCTTACAGGGGGCGCAGAGCTATGGCTACACCTTC
CASSLQGAQSYGYTF
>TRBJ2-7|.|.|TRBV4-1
TGCGCCAGCGGCCAAGACCCTGACTACCCACTGGAGCAGTACTTC
CASGQDPDYPLEQYF
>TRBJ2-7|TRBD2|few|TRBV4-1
TGCGCCAGCAGCCAAGAAGCGGCTAGCGGGAGGGGCGAGCAGTACTTC
CASSQEAASGRGEQYF
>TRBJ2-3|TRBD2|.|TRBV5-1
TGCGCCAGCAGCTCCCCGCGGGAGGGGTTCTCAGATACGCAGTATTTT
CASSSPREGFSDTQYF
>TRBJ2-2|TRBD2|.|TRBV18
TGTGCCAGCTCCGACAGGACTAGCGGCGGGGAGCTGTTTTTT
CASSDRTSGGELFF
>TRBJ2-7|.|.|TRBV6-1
TGTGCCAGCAGTCAGAATCAGGGCTACGAGCAGTACTTC
CASSQNQGYEQYF
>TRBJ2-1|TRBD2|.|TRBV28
TGTGCCAGCATTCTCTCTAGCGGGAGGCAGGAGCAGTTCTTC
CASILSSGRQEQFF
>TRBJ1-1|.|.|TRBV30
TGTGCCTGGAGTCCAACCCAGACAGCGATGAACACTGAAGCTTTCTTT
CAWSPTQTAMNTEAFF
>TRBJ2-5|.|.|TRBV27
TGTGCCAGCAGTTCCCCTAGAGCGCAAGAGACCCAGTACTTC
CASSSPRAQETQYF
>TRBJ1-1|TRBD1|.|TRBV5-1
TGCGCCAGCAGCTTGGACAGGGGATACGTGAACACTGAAGCTTTCTTT
CASSLDRGYVNTEAFF
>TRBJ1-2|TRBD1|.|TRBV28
TGTGCCAGCAGTTTGGGACAGGGTTATGGCTACACCTTC
CASSLGQGYGYTF
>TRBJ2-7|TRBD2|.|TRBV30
TGTGCCTGGGGGACGGGTTTGGGGGGGGACGAGCAGTACTTC
CAWGTGLGGDEQYF
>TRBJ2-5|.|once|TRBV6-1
TGTGCCAGCAGGTTGTTAGCGGAAGAGACCCAGTACTTC
CASRLLAEETQYF
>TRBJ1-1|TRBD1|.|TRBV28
TGTGCCAGCAGCTCGGACAGGGGGCTAAGGAACACTGAAGCTTTCTTT
CASSSDRGLRNTEAFF
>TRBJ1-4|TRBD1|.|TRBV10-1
TGCGCCAGCAGTGAGTTCCAGGGGGCGAATGAAAAACTGTTTTTT
CASSEFQGANEKLFF
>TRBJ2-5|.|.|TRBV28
TGTGCCAGCAGTTTAATCCTCGGCGGAATCCTGGAAAAACAAGAGACCCAGTACTTC
CASSLILGGILEKQETQYF
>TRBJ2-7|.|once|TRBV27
TGTGCCAGCAGTTTGGTAGCGGGACAGCCCTACGAGCAGTACTTC
CASSLVAGQPYEQYF
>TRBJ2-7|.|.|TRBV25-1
TGTGCCAGCAGTGAGAAACAGACCTACGAGCAGTACTTC
CASSEKQTYEQYF
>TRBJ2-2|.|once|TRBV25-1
TGTGCCAGCAGACTAGGACCCGGGGAGCTGTTTTTT
CASRLGPGELFF
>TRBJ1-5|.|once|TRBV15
TGTGCCACCAGCAGAGATCGGGGGGCGAGTCAGCCCCAGCATTTT
CATSRDRGASQPQHF
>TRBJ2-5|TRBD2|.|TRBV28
TGTGCCAGCAGTTTAGTGGGAGGGGTGACCCAGTACTTC
CASSLVGGVTQYF
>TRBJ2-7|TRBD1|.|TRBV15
TGTGCCACCAGCAGAGGCGACAGGGTCCACAGCTCAGCGTTATACGAGCAGTACTTC
CATSRGDRVHSSALYEQYF
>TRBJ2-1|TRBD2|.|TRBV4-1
TGCGCCAGCAGGGGACTAGCGGAGAATGAGCAGTTCTTC
CASRGLAENEQFF
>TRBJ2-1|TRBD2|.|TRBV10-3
TGTGCCATCAGTGAACCTACTAGCGGGGTCTACAATGAGCAGTTCTTC
CAISEPTSGVYNEQFF
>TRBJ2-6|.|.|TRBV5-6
TGTGCCAGCAGCTTGGAAAGGGGAGGTGGGGCCAACGTCCTGACTTTC
CASSLERGGGANVLTF
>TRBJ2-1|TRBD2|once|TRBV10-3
TGTGCCATCAGTACTAGCGGCCTTTCCAATGAGCAGTTCTTC
CAISTSGLSNEQFF
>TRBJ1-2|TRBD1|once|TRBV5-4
TGTGCCAGCAGTCGTCTCGGACAGGGCAGTGGCTACACCTTC
CASSRLGQGSGYTF
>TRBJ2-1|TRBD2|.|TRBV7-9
TGTGCCAGCAGCCCCTGGGGGGGTTGGGATGAGCAGTTCTTC
CASSPWGGWDEQFF
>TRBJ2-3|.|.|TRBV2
TGTGCCAGCACGACAGACACAGATACGCAGTATTTT
CASTTDTDTQYF
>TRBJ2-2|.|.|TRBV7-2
TGTGCCAGCAGCTTACAGGTTAACACCGGGGAGCTGTTTTTT
CASSLQVNTGELFF
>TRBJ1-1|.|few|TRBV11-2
TGTGCCAGCACCCGCCTAAGGGGAACTGAAGCTTTCTTT
CASTRLRGTEAFF
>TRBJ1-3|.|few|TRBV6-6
TGTGCCAGCACGTCGCGGGGGCTGGGAGGAAACACCATATATTTT
CASTSRGLGGNTIYF
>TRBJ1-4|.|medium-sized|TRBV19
TGTGCCAGTAGTATACAGGAAGTGGATGAAAAACTGTTTTTT
CASSIQEVDEKLFF
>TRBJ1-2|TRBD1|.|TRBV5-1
TGCGCCAGCAGCATGGACAGGACCCTCTATGGCTACACCTTC
CASSMDRTLYGYTF
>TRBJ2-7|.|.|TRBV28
TGTGCCAGCAGTTCGGGTAGCGGACCGGGTGTCTACGAGCAGTACTTC
CASSSGSGPGVYEQYF
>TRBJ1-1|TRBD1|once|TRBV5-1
TGCGCCAGCAGCTTGTGGGGACAGGGGGACACTGAAGCTTTCTTT
CASSLWGQGDTEAFF
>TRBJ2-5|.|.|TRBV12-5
TGTGCTAGTGGCTACAGATCACGGGGGGAGACCCAGTACTTC
CASGYRSRGETQYF
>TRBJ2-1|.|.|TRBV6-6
TGTGCCAGCAGCCCAGATCCCCAGTACAATGAGCAGTTCTTC
CASSPDPQYNEQFF
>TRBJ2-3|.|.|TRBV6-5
TGTGCCAGCAGTTACTCCTTCACGCGTGCCACAGATACGCAGTATTTT
CASSYSFTRATDTQYF
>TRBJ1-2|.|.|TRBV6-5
TGTGCCAGCAGTGAACGAGGTGGAGGCTACACCTTC
CASSERGGGYTF
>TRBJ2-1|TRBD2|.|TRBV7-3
TGTGCCAGCAGTCCCGGCGCGGGGGGGATATACAATGAGCAGTTCTTC
CASSPGAGGIYNEQFF